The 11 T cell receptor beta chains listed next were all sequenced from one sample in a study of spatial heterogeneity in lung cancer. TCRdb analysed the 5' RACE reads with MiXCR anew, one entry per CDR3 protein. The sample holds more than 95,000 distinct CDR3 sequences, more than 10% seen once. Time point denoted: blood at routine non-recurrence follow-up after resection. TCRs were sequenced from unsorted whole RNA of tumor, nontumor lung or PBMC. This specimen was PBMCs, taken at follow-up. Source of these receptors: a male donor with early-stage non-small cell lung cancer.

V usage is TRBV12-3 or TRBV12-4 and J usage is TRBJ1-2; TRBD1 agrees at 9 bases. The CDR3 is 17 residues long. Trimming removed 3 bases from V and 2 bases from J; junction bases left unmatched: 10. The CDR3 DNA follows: TGTGCCAGCAGTTTCTTCCCGCTACAGGGGGCGAACTATGGCTACACCTTC. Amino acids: CASSFFPLQGANYGYTF.

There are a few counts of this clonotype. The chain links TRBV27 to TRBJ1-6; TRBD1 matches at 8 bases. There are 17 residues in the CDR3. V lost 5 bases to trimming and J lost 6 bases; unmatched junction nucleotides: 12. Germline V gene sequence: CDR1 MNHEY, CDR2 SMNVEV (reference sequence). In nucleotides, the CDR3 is TGTGCCAGCAGTGAGGACAGGGCACAGTATAGTAATTCACCCCTCCACTTT. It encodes CASSEDRAQYSNSPLHF.

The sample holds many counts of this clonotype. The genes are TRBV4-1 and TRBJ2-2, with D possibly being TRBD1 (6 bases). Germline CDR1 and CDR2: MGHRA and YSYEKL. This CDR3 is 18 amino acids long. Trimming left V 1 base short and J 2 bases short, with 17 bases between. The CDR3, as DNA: TGCGCCAGCAGCCAAGTTCCCCTAATACAGGGAAACACCGGGGAGCTGTTTTTT. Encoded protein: CASSQVPLIQGNTGELFF.

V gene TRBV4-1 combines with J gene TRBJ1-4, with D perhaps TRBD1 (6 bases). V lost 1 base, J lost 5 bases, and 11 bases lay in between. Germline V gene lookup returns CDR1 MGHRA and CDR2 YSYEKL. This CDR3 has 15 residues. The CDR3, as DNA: TGCGCCAGCAGCCAAGGATTGCAGGGGAATGAAAAACTGTTTTTT. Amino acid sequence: CASSQGLQGNEKLFF.

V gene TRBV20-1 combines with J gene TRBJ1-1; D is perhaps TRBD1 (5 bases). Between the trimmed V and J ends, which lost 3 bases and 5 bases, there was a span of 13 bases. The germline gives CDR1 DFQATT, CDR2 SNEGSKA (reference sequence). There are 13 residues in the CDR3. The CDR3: CSARGGPKTEAFF. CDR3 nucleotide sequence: TGCAGTGCTAGGGGGGGACCCAAAACTGAAGCTTTCTTT.

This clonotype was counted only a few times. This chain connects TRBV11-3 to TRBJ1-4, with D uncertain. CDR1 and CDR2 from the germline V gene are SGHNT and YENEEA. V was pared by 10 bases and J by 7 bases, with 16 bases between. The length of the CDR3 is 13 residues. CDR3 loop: CATGPPRAEKLFF. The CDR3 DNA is TGTGCCACCGGACCGCCCCGGGCTGAAAAACTGTTTTTT.

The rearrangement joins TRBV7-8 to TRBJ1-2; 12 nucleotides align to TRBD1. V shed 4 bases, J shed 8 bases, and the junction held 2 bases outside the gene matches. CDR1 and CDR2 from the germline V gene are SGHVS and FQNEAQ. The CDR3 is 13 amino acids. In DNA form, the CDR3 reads TGTGCCAGCAGCTGGGACAGGGGGCAAGGCTACACCTTC. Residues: CASSWDRGQGYTF. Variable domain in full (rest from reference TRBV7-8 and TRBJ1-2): GAGVSQSPRYKVAKRGQDVALRCDPISGHVSLFWYQQALGQGPEFLTYFQNEAQLDKSGLPSDRFFAERPEGSVSTLKIQRTQQEDSAVYLCASSWDRGQGYTFGSGTRLTVV.

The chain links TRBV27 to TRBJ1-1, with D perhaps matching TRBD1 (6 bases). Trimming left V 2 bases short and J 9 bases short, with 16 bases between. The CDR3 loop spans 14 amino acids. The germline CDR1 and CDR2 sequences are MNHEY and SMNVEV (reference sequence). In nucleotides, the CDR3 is TGTGCCAGCAGTTTAATTTCAGGGGTTGGGAAAGCTTTCTTT. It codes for CASSLISGVGKAFF.

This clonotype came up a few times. CDR3 sequence: CASSSPSRDTQYF. The CDR3 DNA reads TGTGCCAGCAGCTCCCCTAGCCGGGATACGCAGTATTTT. The gene calls are TRBV7-2 and TRBJ2-3; possible D gene TRBD2, 5 bases. Trimming cost V 4 bases and J 6 bases, with 11 bases left between them. The CDR3 length is 13 residues. The germline gives CDR1 SGHTA, CDR2 FQGNSA.

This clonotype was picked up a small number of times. The DNA for the CDR3 is TGTGCCAGCAGCGCCACAACGACAGGGGACGGCTACACCTTC. It specifies CASSATTTGDGYTF. The chain joins TRBV7-8 to TRBJ1-2; 8 bases map to TRBD1. V dropped 5 bases and J dropped 8; count of bases not matched to a gene: 10. This CDR3 is built from 14 residues. In germline, CDR1 is SGHVS, CDR2 FQNEAQ.

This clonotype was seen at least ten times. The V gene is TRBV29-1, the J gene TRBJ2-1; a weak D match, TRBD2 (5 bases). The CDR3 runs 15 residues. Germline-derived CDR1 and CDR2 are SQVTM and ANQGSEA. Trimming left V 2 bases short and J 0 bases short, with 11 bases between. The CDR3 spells CSVEQRLSSYNEQFF. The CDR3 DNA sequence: TGCAGCGTTGAACAGCGGCTGAGCTCCTACAATGAGCAGTTCTTC.